This T cell receptor beta chain comes out of a study of early T cells in non-severe SARS-CoV-2 infection. Study background: Unsorted whole blood bulk RNA was sequenced, with unpaired chains. Study conclusions and caveats: Using VDJdb, the matching emphasized anti-spike CD8 responses while missing private and CD4 specificities.

There are a few counts of this clonotype. No antigen is known for it. The V gene end was trimmed by 3 bases and the J gene end by 0 bases; junction bases not matched to a gene: 11. This CDR3 is 19 amino acids long. Unique molecular identifiers (one per individual cDNA molecule) were attached. MiXCR, applied by TCRdb to the 5' RACE reads, yields one record per CDR3 protein. Of tens of thousands of distinct CDR3 sequences detected, roughly an eighth appear once; the ten largest clones hold 4% to 5.5%. This receptor was identified in an adult who was a healthcare worker with PCR-confirmed SARS-CoV-2 infection or an uninfected control (not recorded which). The sample comprised whole blood. The V gene is TRBV12-3 or TRBV12-4, the J gene TRBJ2-3; 11 nucleotides agree with TRBD2. This CDR3 reads CASSFPAGTSGLSTDTQYF. Here the CDR3 DNA reads TGTGCCAGCAGTTTCCCTGCCGGGACTAGCGGCCTTAGCACAGATACGCAGTATTTT.